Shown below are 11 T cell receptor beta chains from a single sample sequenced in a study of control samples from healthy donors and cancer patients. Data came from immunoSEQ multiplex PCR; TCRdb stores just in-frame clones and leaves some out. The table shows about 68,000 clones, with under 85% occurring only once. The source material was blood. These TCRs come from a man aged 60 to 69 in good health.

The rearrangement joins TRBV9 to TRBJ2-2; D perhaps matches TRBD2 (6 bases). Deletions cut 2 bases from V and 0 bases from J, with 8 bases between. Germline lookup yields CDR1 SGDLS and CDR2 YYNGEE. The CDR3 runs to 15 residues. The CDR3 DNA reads TGTGCCAGCAGCGTTAGCGGAGCGAACACCGGGGAGCTGTTTTTT. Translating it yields CASSVSGANTGELFF.

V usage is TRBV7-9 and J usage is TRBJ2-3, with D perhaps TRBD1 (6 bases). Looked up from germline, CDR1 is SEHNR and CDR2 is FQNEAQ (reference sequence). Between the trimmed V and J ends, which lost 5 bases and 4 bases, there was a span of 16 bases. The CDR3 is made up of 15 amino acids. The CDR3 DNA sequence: TGTGCCAGCAGCCAAAGTCCAGGGGCATCAGATACGCAGTATTTT. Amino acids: CASSQSPGASDTQYF. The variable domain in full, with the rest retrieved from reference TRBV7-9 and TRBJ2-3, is DTGVSQNPRHKITKRGQNVTFRCDPISEHNRLYWYRQTLGQGPEFLTYFQNEAQLEKSRLLSDRFSAERPKGSFSTLEIQRTEQGDSAMYLCASSQSPGASDTQYFGPGTRLTVL.

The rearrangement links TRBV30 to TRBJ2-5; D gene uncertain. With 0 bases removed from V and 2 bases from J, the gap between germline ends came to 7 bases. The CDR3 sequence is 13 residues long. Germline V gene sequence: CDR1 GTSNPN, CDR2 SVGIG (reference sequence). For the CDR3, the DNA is TGTGCCTGGAGTGTACAAGAGCAAGAGACCCAGTACTTC. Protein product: CAWSVQEQETQYF.

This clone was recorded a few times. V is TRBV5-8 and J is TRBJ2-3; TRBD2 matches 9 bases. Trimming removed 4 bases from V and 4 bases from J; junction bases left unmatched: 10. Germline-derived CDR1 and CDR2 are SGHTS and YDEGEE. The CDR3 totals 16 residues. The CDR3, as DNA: TGTGCCAGCAGCCAAGGCGGGACTAGCTCCGCAGATACGCAGTATTTT. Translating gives CASSQGGTSSADTQYF.

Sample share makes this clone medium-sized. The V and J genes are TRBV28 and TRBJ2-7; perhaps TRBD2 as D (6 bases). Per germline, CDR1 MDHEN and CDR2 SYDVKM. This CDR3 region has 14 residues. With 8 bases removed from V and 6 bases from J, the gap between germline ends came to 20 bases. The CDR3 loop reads CASVSTGEAREQYF. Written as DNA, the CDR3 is TGTGCCAGCGTCTCAACCGGGGAGGCTCGCGAGCAGTACTTC.

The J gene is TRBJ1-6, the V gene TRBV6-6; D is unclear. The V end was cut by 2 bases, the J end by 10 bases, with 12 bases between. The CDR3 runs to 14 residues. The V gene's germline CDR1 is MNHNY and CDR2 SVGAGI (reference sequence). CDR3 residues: CASSYGNQGSPLHF. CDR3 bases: TGTGCCAGCAGTTACGGGAACCAAGGGTCACCCCTCCACTTT.

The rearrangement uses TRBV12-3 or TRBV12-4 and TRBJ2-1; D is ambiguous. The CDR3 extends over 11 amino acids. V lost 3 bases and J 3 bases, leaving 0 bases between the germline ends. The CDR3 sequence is CASSFYNEQFF. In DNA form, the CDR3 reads TGTGCCAGCAGTTTCTACAATGAGCAGTTCTTC.

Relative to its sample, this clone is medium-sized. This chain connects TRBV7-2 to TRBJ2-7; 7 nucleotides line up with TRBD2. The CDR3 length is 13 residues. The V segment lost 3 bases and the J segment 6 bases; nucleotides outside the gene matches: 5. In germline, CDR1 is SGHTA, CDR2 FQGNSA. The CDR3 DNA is TGTGCCAGCAGCTTGGAGGGAGGGAGCGAGCAGTACTTC. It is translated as CASSLEGGSEQYF.

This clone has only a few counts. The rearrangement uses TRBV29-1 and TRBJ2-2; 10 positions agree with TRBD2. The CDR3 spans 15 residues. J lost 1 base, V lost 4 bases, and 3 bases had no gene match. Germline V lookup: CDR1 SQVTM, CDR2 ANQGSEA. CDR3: CSVGGTSENTGELFF. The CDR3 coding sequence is TGCAGCGTTGGTGGGACTAGCGAGAACACCGGGGAGCTGTTTTTT.

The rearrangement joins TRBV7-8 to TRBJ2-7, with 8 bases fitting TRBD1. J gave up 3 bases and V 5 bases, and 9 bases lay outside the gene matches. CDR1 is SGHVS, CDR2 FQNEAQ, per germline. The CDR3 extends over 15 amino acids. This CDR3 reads CASSAAGTGLYEQYF. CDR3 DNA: TGTGCCAGCAGCGCGGCCGGGACAGGCCTCTACGAGCAGTACTTC.

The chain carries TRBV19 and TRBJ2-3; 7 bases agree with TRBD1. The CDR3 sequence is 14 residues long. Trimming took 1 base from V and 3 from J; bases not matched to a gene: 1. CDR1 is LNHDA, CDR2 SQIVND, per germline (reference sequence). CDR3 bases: TGTGCCAGTAGTATAGGACAGGGTACAGATACGCAGTATTTT. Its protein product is CASSIGQGTDTQYF. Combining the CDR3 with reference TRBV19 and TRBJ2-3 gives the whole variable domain DGGITQSPKYLFRKEGQNVTLSCEQNLNHDAMYWYRQDPGQGLRLIYYSQIVNDFQKGDIAEGYSVSREKKESFPLTVTSAQKNPTAFYLCASSIGQGTDTQYFGPGTRLTVL.